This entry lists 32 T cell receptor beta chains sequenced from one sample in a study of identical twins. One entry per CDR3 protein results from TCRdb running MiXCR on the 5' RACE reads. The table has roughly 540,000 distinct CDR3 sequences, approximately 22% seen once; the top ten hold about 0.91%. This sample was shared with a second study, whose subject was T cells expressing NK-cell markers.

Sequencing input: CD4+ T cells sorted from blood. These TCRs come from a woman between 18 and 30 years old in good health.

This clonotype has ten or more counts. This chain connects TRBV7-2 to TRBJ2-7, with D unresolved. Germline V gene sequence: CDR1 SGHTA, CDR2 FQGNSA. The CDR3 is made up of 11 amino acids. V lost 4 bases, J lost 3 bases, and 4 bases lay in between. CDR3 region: CASSSHYEQYF. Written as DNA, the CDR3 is TGTGCCAGCAGCTCCCACTACGAGCAGTACTTC.

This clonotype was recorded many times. The DNA of the CDR3 is TGTGCCAGCAGTCCAGTCTCTGGAAACACCATATATTTT. It codes for CASSPVSGNTIYF. The J gene is TRBJ1-3, the V gene TRBV6-6; D unclear. With 5 bases removed from V and 0 bases from J, the gap between germline ends came to 5 bases. From germline, CDR1 is MNHNY and CDR2 SVGAGI (reference sequence). This CDR3 is built from 13 residues.

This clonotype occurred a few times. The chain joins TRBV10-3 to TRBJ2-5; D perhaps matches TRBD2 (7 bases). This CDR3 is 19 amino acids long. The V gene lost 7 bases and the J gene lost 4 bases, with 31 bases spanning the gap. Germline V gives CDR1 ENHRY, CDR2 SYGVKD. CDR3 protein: CAIKSGSAGAPLGPETQYF. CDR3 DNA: TGTGCCATCAAATCTGGTTCGGCGGGGGCCCCCCTCGGCCCAGAGACCCAGTACTTC.

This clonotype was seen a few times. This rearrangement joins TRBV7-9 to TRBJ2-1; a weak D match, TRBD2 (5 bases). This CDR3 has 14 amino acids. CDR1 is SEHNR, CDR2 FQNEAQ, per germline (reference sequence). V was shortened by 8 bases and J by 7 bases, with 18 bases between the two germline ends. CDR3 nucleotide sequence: TGTGCCAGCGAAGGGAGCACAGCTCGAAATGAGCAGTTCTTC. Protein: CASEGSTARNEQFF.

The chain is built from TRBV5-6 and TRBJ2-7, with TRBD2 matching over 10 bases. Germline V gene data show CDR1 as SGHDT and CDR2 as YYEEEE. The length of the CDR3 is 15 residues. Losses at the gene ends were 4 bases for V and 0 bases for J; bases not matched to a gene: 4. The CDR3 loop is CASSSPSGSSYEQYF. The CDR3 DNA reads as TGTGCCAGCAGCAGTCCTAGCGGGAGCTCCTACGAGCAGTACTTC. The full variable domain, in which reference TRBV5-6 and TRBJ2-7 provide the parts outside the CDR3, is DAGVTQSPTHLIKTRGQQVTLRCSPKSGHDTVSWYQQALGQGPQFIFQYYEEEERQRGNFPDRFSGHQFPNYSSELNVNALLLGDSALYLCASSSPSGSSYEQYFGPGTRLTVT.

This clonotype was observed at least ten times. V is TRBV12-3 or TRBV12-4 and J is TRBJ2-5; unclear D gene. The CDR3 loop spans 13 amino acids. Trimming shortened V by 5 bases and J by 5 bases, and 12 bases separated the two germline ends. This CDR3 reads CASSRSVGETQYF. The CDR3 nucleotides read TGTGCCAGCAGTCGCTCAGTGGGGGAGACCCAGTACTTC.

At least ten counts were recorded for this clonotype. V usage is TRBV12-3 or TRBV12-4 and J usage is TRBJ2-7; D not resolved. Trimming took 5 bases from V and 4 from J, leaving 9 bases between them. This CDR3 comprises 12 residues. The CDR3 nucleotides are TGTGCCAGCAGTAAGGGCCGTTACGAGCAGTACTTC. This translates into CASSKGRYEQYF.

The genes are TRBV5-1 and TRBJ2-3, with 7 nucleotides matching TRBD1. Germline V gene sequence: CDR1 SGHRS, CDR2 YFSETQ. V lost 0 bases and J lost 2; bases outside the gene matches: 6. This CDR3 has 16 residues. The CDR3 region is CASSLARTGLTDTQYF. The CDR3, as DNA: TGCGCCAGCAGCTTGGCCCGGACAGGACTCACAGATACGCAGTATTTT.

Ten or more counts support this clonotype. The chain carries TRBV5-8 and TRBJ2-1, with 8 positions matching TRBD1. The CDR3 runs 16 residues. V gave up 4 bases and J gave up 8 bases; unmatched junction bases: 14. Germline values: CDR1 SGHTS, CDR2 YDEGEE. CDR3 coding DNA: TGTGCCAGCAGCCGCAAAGGGACAGGCCCCTCTCATGAGCAGTTCTTC. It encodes CASSRKGTGPSHEQFF. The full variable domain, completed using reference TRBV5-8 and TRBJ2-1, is EAGVTQSPTHLIKTRGQQATLRCSPISGHTSVYWYQQALGLGLQFLLWYDEGEERNRGNFPPRFSGRQFPNYSSELNVNALELEDSALYLCASSRKGTGPSHEQFFGPGTRLTVL.

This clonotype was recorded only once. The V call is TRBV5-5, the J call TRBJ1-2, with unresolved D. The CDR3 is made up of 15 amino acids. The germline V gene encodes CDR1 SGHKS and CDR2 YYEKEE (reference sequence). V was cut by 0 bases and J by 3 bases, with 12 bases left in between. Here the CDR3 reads CASSLGHNSHYGYTF. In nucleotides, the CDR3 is TGTGCCAGCAGCTTGGGACACAACTCGCACTATGGCTACACCTTC.

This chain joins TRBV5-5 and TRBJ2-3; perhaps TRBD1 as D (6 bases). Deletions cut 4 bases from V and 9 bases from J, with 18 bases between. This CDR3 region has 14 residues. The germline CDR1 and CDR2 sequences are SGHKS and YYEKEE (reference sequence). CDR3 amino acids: CASSGGPMKWTQYF. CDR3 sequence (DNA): TGTGCCAGCAGCGGGGGCCCGATGAAGTGGACGCAGTATTTT.

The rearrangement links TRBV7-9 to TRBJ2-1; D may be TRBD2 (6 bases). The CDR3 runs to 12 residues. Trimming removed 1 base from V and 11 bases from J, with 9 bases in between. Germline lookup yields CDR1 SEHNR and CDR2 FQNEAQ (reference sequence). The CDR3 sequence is CASSLDRGKQFF. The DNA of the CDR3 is TGTGCCAGCAGCTTAGATCGCGGGAAGCAGTTCTTC.

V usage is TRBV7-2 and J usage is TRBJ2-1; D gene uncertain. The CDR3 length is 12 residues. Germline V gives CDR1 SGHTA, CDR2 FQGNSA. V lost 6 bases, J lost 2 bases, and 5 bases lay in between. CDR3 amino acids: CASRSPYNEQFF. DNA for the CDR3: TGTGCCAGCAGATCCCCCTACAATGAGCAGTTCTTC.

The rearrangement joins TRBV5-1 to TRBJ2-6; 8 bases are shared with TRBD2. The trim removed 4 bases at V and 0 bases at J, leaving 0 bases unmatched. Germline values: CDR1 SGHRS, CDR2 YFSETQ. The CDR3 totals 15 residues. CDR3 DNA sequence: TGCGCCAGCAGCGCGGGGGGCTCTGGGGCCAACGTCCTGACTTTC. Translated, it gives CASSAGGSGANVLTF.

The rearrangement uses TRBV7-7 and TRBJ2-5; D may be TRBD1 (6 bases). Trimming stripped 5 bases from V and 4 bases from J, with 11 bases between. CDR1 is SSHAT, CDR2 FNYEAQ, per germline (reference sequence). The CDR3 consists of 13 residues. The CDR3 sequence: CASSRQGLETQYF. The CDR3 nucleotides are TGTGCCAGCAGCCGCCAGGGGTTAGAGACCCAGTACTTC.

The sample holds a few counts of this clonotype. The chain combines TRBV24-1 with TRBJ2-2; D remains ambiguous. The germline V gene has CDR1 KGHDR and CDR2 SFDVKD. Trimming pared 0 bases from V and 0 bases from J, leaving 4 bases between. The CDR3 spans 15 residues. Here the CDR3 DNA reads TGTGCCACCAGTGATTTGCGAGCGAACACCGGGGAGCTGTTTTTT. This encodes CATSDLRANTGELFF.

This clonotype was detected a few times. The CDR3 protein is CASNNGGKGYGYTF. In DNA, the CDR3 is TGTGCCAGTAACAACGGGGGAAAAGGCTATGGCTACACCTTC. V and J are TRBV19 and TRBJ1-2, with D possibly being TRBD1 (5 bases). CDR3 length: 14 residues. The germline V gene encodes CDR1 LNHDA and CDR2 SQIVND (reference sequence). Trimming shortened V by 7 bases and J by 4 bases, and 16 bases separated the two germline ends.

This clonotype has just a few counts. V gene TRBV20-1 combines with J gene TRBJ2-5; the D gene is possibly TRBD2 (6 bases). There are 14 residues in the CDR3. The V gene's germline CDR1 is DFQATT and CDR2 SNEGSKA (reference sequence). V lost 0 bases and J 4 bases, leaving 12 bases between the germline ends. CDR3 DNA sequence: TGCAGTGCTAGAGATAGGGGACTGGGAGAGACCCAGTACTTC. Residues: CSARDRGLGETQYF.

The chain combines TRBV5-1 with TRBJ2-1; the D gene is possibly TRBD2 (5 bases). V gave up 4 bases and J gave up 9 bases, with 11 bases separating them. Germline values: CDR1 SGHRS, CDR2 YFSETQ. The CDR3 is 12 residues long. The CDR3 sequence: CASSPLEGEQFF. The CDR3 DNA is TGCGCCAGCAGCCCCCTCGAGGGTGAGCAGTTCTTC.

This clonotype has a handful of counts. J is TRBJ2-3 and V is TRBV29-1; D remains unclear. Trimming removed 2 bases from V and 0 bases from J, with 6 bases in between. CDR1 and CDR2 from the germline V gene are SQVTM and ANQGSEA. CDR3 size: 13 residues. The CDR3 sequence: CSVETPSTDTQYF. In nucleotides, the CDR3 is TGCAGCGTTGAAACCCCTAGCACAGATACGCAGTATTTT.

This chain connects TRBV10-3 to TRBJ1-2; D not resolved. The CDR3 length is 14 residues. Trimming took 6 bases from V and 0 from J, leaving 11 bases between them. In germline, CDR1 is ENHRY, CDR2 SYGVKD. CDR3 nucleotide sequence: TGTGCCATCAGGAAGGAATTGGCTAACTATGGCTACACCTTC. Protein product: CAIRKELANYGYTF.

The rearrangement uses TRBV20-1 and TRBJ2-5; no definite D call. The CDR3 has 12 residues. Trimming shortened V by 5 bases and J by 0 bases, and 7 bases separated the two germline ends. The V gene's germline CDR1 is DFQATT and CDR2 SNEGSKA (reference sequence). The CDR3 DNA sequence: TGCAGTGCTGGGAAGTACCAAGAGACCCAGTACTTC. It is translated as CSAGKYQETQYF.

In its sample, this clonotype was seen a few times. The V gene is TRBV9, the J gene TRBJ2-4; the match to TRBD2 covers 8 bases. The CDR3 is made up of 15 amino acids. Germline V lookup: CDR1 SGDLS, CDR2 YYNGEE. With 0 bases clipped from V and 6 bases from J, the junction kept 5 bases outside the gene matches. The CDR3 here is CASSVGHGGGNIQYF. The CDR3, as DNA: TGTGCCAGCAGCGTAGGGCACGGGGGGGGAAACATTCAGTACTTC.

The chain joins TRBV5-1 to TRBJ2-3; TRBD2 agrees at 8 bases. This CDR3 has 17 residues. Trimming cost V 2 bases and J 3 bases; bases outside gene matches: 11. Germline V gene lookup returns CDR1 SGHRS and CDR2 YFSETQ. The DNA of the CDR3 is TGCGCCAGCAGCTTAGGTCTAACTAGCGGCACTACAGATACGCAGTATTTT. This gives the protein CASSLGLTSGTTDTQYF.

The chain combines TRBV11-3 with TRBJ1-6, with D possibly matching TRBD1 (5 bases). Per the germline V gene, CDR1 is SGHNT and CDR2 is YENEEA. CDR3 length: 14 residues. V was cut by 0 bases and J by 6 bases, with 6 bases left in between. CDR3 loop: CASSLEGRNSPLHF. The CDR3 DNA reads TGTGCCAGCAGCTTAGAGGGACGTAATTCACCCCTCCACTTT.

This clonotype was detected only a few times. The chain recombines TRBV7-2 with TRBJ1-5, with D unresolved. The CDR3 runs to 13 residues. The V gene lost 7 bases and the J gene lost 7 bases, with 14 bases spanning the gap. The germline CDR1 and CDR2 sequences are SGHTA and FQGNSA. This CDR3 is CASTPSWEQPQHF. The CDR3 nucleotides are TGTGCCAGCACCCCGTCCTGGGAACAGCCCCAGCATTTT.

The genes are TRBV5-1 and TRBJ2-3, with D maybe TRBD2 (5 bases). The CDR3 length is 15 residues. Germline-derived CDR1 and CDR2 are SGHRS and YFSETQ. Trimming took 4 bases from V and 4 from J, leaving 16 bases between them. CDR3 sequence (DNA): TGCGCCAGCAGCCCCGGCGGGCTCTTGTCAGATACGCAGTATTTT. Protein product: CASSPGGLLSDTQYF.

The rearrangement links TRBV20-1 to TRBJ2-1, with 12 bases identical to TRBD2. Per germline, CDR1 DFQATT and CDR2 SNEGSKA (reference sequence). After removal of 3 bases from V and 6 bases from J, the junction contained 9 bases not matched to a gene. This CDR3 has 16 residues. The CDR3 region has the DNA TGCAGTGCTAGCTGGACTAGCGGGAAGTCTTTCAATGAGCAGTTCTTC. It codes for CSASWTSGKSFNEQFF.

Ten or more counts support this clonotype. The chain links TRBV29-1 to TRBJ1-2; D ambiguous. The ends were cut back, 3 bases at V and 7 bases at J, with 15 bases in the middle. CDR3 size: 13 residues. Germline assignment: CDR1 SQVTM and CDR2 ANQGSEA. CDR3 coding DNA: TGCAGCGTTGAGTTATCCACGCCACGTGGCTACACCTTC. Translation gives CSVELSTPRGYTF.

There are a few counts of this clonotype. The CDR3 spells CATSRDRLGSSEAFF. CDR3 DNA: TGTGCCACCAGCAGAGACCGCCTTGGAAGCTCTGAAGCTTTCTTT. The chain employs TRBV15 and TRBJ1-1; D is undetermined. This CDR3 is 15 amino acids long. Germline V gene lookup returns CDR1 LNHNV and CDR2 YYDKDF (reference sequence). Trimming left V 0 bases short and J 6 bases short, with 14 bases between.

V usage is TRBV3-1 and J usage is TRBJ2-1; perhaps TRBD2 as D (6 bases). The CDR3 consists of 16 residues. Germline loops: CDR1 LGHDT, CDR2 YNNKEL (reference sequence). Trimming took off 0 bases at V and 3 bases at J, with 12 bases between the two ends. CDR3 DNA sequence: TGTGCCAGCAGCCAAGACCCAACGGGAGTCTACAATGAGCAGTTCTTC. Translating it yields CASSQDPTGVYNEQFF.

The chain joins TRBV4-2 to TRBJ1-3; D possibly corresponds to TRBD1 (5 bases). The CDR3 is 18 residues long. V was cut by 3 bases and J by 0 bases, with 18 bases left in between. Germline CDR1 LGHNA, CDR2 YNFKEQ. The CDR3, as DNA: TGTGCCAGCAGCCATGGGACCCCCCAGAAACTCTCTGGAAACACCATATATTTT. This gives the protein CASSHGTPQKLSGNTIYF.